The present TCR beta chain was sequenced within a study of cytomegalovirus exposure and HLA in healthy donors. About the research overall: The 90 to 150 validation repertoires were produced on the same platform as the 670 or so repertoires of the first cohort. This was reported in a later analysis. Study-wide results and limits: Whilst most TCR sequences proved rare, a subset of public TCRs occurred across many donors. Cytomegalovirus association was listed for about 170 TCR beta chains.

This CDR3 is 13 amino acids long. Between the trimmed V and J ends, which lost 4 bases and 1 base, there was a span of 10 bases. Germline V gene data show CDR1 as GTSNPN and CDR2 as SVGIG (reference sequence). The donors were part of the validation cohort of over a hundred subjects. That cohort was separate from the first cohort, which comprised fewer than 800 subjects. About this clone itself: Antigen specificity is unknown.

Assay: immunoSEQ multiplex PCR; the TCRdb copy retains only in-frame clones and omits some. The sample lists 250,000 to 300,000 clones, 80% to 90% occurring once. This receptor was obtained from a woman aged 18 to 35 in good health and CMV-seronegative. V usage is TRBV30 and J usage is TRBJ1-1, with a possible D match to TRBD1 (6 bases). The specimen sequenced was PBMCs. CDR3 in amino acids: CAWIGQPNTEAFF. CDR3 bases: TGTGCCTGGATAGGACAGCCGAACACTGAAGCTTTCTTT.